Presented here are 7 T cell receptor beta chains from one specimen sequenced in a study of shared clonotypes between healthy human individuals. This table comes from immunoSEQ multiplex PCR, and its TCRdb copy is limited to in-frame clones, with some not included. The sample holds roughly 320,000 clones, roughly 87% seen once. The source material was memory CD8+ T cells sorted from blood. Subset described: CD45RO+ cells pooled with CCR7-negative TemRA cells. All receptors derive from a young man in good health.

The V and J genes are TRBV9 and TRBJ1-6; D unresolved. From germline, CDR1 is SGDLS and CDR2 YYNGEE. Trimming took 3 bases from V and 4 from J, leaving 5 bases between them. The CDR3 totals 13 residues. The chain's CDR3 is CASSAAYNSPLHF. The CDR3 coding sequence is TGTGCCAGCAGCGCAGCGTATAATTCACCCCTCCACTTT.

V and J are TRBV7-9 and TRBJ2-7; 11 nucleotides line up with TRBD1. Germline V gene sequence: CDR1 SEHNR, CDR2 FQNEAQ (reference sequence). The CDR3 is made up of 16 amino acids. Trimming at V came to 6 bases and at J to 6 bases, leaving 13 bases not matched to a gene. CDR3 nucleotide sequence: TGTGCCAGCAGTTCCTATGCCGGGACAGGGGGGCTCGAGCAGTACTTC. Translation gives CASSSYAGTGGLEQYF.

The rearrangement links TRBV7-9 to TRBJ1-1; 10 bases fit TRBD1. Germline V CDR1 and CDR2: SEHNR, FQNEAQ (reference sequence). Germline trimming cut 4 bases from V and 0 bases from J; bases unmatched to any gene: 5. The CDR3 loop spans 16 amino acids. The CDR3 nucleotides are TGTGCCAGCAGCTCCAATGGACAGGGGGTGAACACTGAAGCTTTCTTT. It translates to CASSSNGQGVNTEAFF. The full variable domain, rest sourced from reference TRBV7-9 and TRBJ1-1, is DTGVSQNPRHKITKRGQNVTFRCDPISEHNRLYWYRQTLGQGPEFLTYFQNEAQLEKSRLLSDRFSAERPKGSFSTLEIQRTEQGDSAMYLCASSSNGQGVNTEAFFGQGTRLTVV.

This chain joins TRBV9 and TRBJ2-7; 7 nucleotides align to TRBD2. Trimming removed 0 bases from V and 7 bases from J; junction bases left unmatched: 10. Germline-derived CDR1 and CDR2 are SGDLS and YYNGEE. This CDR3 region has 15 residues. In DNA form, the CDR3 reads TGTGCCAGCAGCGTAGACGGCGGGAGTTATAGGGAGCAGTACTTC. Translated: CASSVDGGSYREQYF.

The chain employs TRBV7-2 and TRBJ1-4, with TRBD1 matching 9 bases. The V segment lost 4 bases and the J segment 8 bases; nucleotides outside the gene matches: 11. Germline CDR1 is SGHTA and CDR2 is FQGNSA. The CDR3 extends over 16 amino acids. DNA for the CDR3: TGTGCCAGCAGCTCACCCGGGACAGGGAAAGGGGAAAAACTGTTTTTT. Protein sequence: CASSSPGTGKGEKLFF.

The CDR3 is CASSLEKWTGGSEQFF. In nucleotides, the CDR3 is TGTGCCAGCAGCTTAGAAAAATGGACAGGGGGCAGTGAGCAGTTCTTC. The V call is TRBV11-3, the J call TRBJ2-1; TRBD1 matches 11 bases. V gave up 0 bases and J gave up 9 bases; unmatched junction bases: 7. CDR3 length: 16 residues. Germline lookup yields CDR1 SGHNT and CDR2 YENEEA.

The DNA for the CDR3 is TGTGCCAGCAGTTCTATGGGATATAATTCACCCCTCCACTTT. This encodes CASSSMGYNSPLHF. The chain carries TRBV27 and TRBJ1-6, with no clear D. There are 14 residues in the CDR3. Germline V gene lookup returns CDR1 MNHEY and CDR2 SMNVEV (reference sequence). The ends were cut back, 4 bases at V and 4 bases at J, with 8 bases in the middle.